This TCR beta chain was found in a study of blood T cell repertoires in COVID-19. Profiling relied on immunoSEQ multiplex PCR, and the TCRdb table lists in-frame clones only, not all of them. The sample has 200,000 to 300,000 clones, 88% seen once. The length of the CDR3 is 15 residues. Trimming pared 5 bases from V and 0 bases from J, leaving 9 bases between. The V gene's germline CDR1 is SGHNT and CDR2 YYREEE (reference sequence). The chain joins TRBV5-4 to TRBJ2-6; unclear D gene. The sequencing sample was made of peripheral blood. The clonotype comes from a woman in her thirties with acute or convalescent COVID-19. This chain's CDR3 is CASSLVPSGANVLTF. In DNA, the CDR3 is TGTGCCAGCAGTCTTGTCCCCTCTGGGGCCAACGTCCTGACTTTC.